These T cell receptor beta chains were read from a single sample in a study of blood T cell repertoires in COVID-19. Produced via immunoSEQ multiplex PCR; TCRdb's table is partial and in-frame only. The sample yields about 160,000 clones, about 87% seen once. Sequences were obtained from peripheral blood. These receptors were obtained from a woman aged 55-69 years who had recovered from COVID-19. CDR3s include the opening cysteine and the closing phenylalanine or tryptophan. D genes are given only for firm matches. The listing skips clone size in some rows; elsewhere it reads once, few, many or a size class.

- TRBJ2-5 TRBV27 - CASSLEGRGETQYF TGTGCCAGCAGTTTAGAGGGCAGGGGAGAGACCCAGTACTTC
- TRBJ1-1 TRBV12-3/TRBV12-4 - CASSWGGETEAFF TGTGCCAGCAGTTGGGGAGGGGAAACTGAAGCTTTCTTT
- TRBJ2-7 TRBV28 TRBD1 CASRSPQGASEQYF TGTGCCAGCAGGTCCCCACAGGGGGCGAGTGAGCAGTACTTC
few TRBJ2-2 TRBV11-3 - CASSYSAGDYTGELFF TGTGCCAGCAGCTATTCGGCAGGGGATTACACCGGGGAGCTGTTTTTT
- TRBJ2-5 TRBV2 - CASSYDRLQETQYF TGTGCCAGCAGTTACGACAGGCTCCAAGAGACCCAGTACTTC
- TRBJ1-3 TRBV4-2 - CASSQDMSGAGNTIYF TGTGCCAGCAGCCAAGATATGTCCGGGGCTGGAAACACCATATATTTT
- TRBJ2-7 TRBV6-5 - CASSYGSGSSYEQYF TGTGCCAGCAGTTACGGCAGTGGGAGCTCCTACGAGCAGTACTTC
- TRBJ2-7 TRBV12-3/TRBV12-4 - CASSPRRDYEQYF TGTGCCAGCAGCCCTAGACGAGACTACGAGCAGTACTTC
- TRBJ1-5 TRBV7-3 TRBD1 CASSRDRDQPQHF TGTGCCAGCAGCCGCGACAGGGATCAGCCCCAGCATTTT
- TRBJ1-1 TRBV7-3 TRBD1 CASSKGQTNTEAFF TGTGCCAGCAGCAAGGGACAGACAAACACTGAAGCTTTCTTT
- TRBJ1-5 TRBV6-2/TRBV6-3 TRBD1 CASSYRRSPGTGERPQHF TGTGCCAGCAGTTACCGACGGTCGCCCGGGACAGGGGAGCGGCCCCAGCATTTT
- TRBJ1-6 TRBV19 - CASSIPGLSPLHF TGTGCCAGTAGTATACCAGGGTTGTCACCCCTCCACTTT
once TRBJ2-5 TRBV27 - CASRIRSTGYEETQYF TGTGCCAGCAGAATTCGGTCTACAGGCTATGAAGAGACCCAGTACTTC
- TRBJ1-1 TRBV6-6 TRBD1 CASRLTLSTGLAFF TGTGCCAGCAGACTGACCCTATCGACAGGGTTGGCTTTCTTT
once TRBJ1-1 TRBV19 - CASRNPGMYTEAFF TGTGCCAGTAGGAACCCGGGTATGTACACTGAAGCTTTCTTT
- TRBJ2-7 TRBV10-2 - CASRNRGQLYEQYF TGCGCCAGCAGGAACCGAGGACAGCTCTACGAGCAGTACTTC
once TRBJ2-2 TRBV9 TRBD2 CASSVTSGGTTGELFF TGTGCCAGCAGCGTCACTAGCGGGGGTACGACCGGGGAGCTGTTTTTT
- TRBJ1-4 TRBV15 - CATSRGNRVANEKLFF TGTGCCACCAGCAGAGGTAACAGGGTGGCTAATGAAAAACTGTTTTTT
- TRBJ2-1 TRBV29-1 - CSVEDSGNEQFF TGCAGCGTTGAAGATTCCGGGAATGAGCAGTTCTTC
- TRBJ1-5 TRBV6-1 - CASSEIQLGKSQHF TGTGCCAGCAGTGAAATCCAACTAGGAAAGTCCCAGCATTTT
- TRBJ1-5 TRBV19 TRBD1 CASSTTGTGTQPQHF TGTGCCAGTAGTACTACCGGGACAGGGACTCAGCCCCAGCATTTT
- TRBJ1-1 TRBV12-3/TRBV12-4 - CASSTGLNTEAFF TGTGCCAGCAGTACAGGCTTGAACACTGAAGCTTTCTTT
once TRBJ2-3 TRBV24-1 - CATSSPGGVQDTQYF TGTGCCACCAGTTCCCCAGGCGGGGTCCAAGATACGCAGTATTTT
- TRBJ2-7 TRBV6-6 - CASSYRGARGYEQYF TGTGCCAGCAGTTACCGCGGCGCCAGGGGCTACGAGCAGTACTTC
- TRBJ2-5 TRBV19 TRBD1 CASSTGQGGSTQYF TGTGCCAGTAGTACGGGACAGGGTGGCAGTACCCAGTACTTC
- TRBJ2-1 TRBV3-1/TRBV3-2 - CASSQLRGEQFF TGTGCCAGCAGCCAACTAAGGGGTGAGCAGTTCTTC
once TRBJ2-3 TRBV28 TRBD2 CASSLYPSGGPSTDTQYF TGTGCCAGCAGTTTATATCCTAGCGGGGGCCCTAGCACAGATACGCAGTATTTT
- TRBJ2-1 TRBV5-1 TRBD2 CASSLVPSGGASYNEQFF TGCGCCAGCAGCTTGGTTCCTAGCGGGGGGGCATCCTACAATGAGCAGTTCTTC
- TRBJ2-5 TRBV3-1/TRBV3-2 TRBD2 CASSQEWRTSGLPGRETQYF TGTGCCAGCAGCCAAGAATGGAGGACTAGCGGTCTCCCAGGGAGGGAGACCCAGTACTTC
- TRBJ2-2 TRBV7-3 - CASSLSYRDTGELFF TGTGCCAGCAGCTTAAGCTACCGTGACACCGGGGAGCTGTTTTTT
- TRBJ1-1 TRBV28 TRBD1 CASSLSYRTGGEAFF TGTGCCAGCAGTTTATCTTATAGGACAGGGGGTGAAGCTTTCTTT
- TRBJ1-2 TRBV11-2 TRBD1 CASSLGQGEIYGYTF TGTGCCAGCAGCTTGGGACAGGGGGAAATCTATGGCTACACCTTC
- TRBJ1-1 TRBV5-1 - CASSSLLGTRGNTEAFF TGCGCCAGCTCATCATTATTGGGGACTAGGGGTAACACTGAAGCTTTCTTT
- TRBJ2-2 TRBV4-3 - CASSQGQNTGELFF TGCGCCAGCAGCCAGGGACAGAACACCGGGGAGCTGTTTTTT
- TRBJ1-1 TRBV5-1 - CASSRDIGTEAFF TGCGCCAGCAGCCGGGACATTGGGACTGAAGCTTTCTTT
- TRBJ2-1 TRBV7-2 TRBD2 CASSFSGGYYNEQFF TGTGCCAGCAGCTTCAGCGGGGGCTACTACAATGAGCAGTTCTTC
- TRBJ1-5 TRBV24-1 - CATSDRPGSNQPQHF TGTGCCACCAGTGACCGTCCGGGGAGCAATCAGCCCCAGCATTTT
- TRBJ2-1 TRBV6-1 TRBD2 CATRGGADEQFF TGTGCCACCCGGGGGGGGGCGGATGAGCAGTTCTTC
- TRBJ2-7 TRBV6-1 TRBD1 CASSETGTGIYEQYF TGTGCCAGCAGTGAGACCGGGACAGGGATATACGAGCAGTACTTC